These 25 T cell receptor beta chains share one sample of origin, sequenced in a study of regulatory T cells in long-lasting Graves disease. This sample's time point: persistent/refractory GD, antithyroid drugs over 5 years with positive TRAb. With RNA extracted from PBMCs as input, the TCR library was made. iRepertoire HTBI primers and Arm-PCR of CDR3 regions built TCR beta libraries. MiXCR, run by TCRdb on the multiplex PCR reads, gives a single entry per CDR3 protein. Of roughly 400,000 distinct CDR3 sequences in the sample, about 20% were seen once. This specimen consisted of peripheral blood mononuclear cells (PBMCs), obtained when the disease was refractory, from a patient treated with antithyroid drugs. The receptors shown here come from a female donor with Graves disease.

The chain has TRBV7-2 and TRBJ2-2; 10 bases map to TRBD1. With V trimmed by 5 bases and J by 8 bases, 17 bases remained unmatched. The CDR3 loop spans 18 amino acids. The V gene's germline CDR1 is SGHTA and CDR2 FQGNSA. The CDR3 region has the DNA TGTGCCAGCAGCCTCCGGGACAGGGGTGTGAATAGCTCGGGGGAGCTGTTTTTT. Translating it yields CASSLRDRGVNSSGELFF. Drawing the rest from reference TRBV7-2 and TRBJ2-2, the complete variable domain is GAGVSQSPSNKVTEKGKDVELRCDPISGHTALYWYRQSLGQGLEFLIYFQGNSAPDKSGLPSDRFSAERTGGSVSTLTIQRTQQEDSAVYLCASSLRDRGVNSSGELFFGEGSRLTVL.

This clonotype appeared many times. The chain links TRBV7-9 to TRBJ2-7; D not resolved. This CDR3 is built from 15 residues. Trimming stripped 5 bases from V and 2 bases from J, with 16 bases between. Germline CDR1 and CDR2: SEHNR and FQNEAQ (reference sequence). The CDR3 DNA reads as TGTGCCAGCAGCCGCTGGTCCGCCGAGACCTACGAGCAGTACTTC. Translation gives CASSRWSAETYEQYF.

This clonotype was seen more than once but under ten times. V usage is TRBV4-3 and J usage is TRBJ2-2; 7 bases are shared with TRBD2. The germline V gene has CDR1 LGHNA and CDR2 YSLEER. This CDR3 comprises 14 residues. Trimming at V came to 2 bases and at J to 6 bases, leaving 3 bases not matched to a gene. CDR3 sequence reads: CASSQWGGAGELFF. CDR3 coding DNA: TGCGCCAGCAGCCAATGGGGAGGGGCCGGGGAGCTGTTTTTT.

This clonotype was seen only a few times. The CDR3 protein is CASSHVRGRFSNQPQHF. CDR3 nucleotide sequence: TGTGCCAGTAGTCATGTGAGGGGGCGTTTTAGCAATCAGCCCCAGCATTTT. The chain links TRBV19 to TRBJ1-5, with 7 bases identical to TRBD1. The CDR3 length is 17 residues. Germline lookup yields CDR1 LNHDA and CDR2 SQIVND (reference sequence). V was clipped by 5 bases and J by 0 bases; unmatched bases: 10.

This clonotype has only a few counts. This chain uses TRBV29-1 with TRBJ2-2, with 9 bases that match TRBD1. Germline values: CDR1 SQVTM, CDR2 ANQGSEA. The CDR3 extends over 13 amino acids. Trimming at V came to 8 bases and at J to 5 bases, leaving 6 bases not matched to a gene. The CDR3 DNA is TGCAGCATACGACAGGGGGGGACCGGGGAGCTGTTTTTT. It encodes CSIRQGGTGELFF.

This clonotype was counted between two and nine times. The V call is TRBV7-2, the J call TRBJ2-7; 11 bases agree with TRBD1. V lost 4 bases and J lost 4; bases outside the gene matches: 15. The CDR3 sequence is 18 residues long. Germline CDR1 and CDR2: SGHTA and FQGNSA. CDR3 residues: CASSYNMAGGTGGYEQYF. CDR3 nucleotides: TGTGCCAGCAGCTATAATATGGCCGGGGGGACAGGGGGGTACGAGCAGTACTTC.

Many counts were recorded for this clonotype. The V gene is TRBV6-1, the J gene TRBJ1-4, with TRBD1 identical over 10 bases. With 4 bases clipped from V and 5 bases from J, the junction kept 1 base outside the gene matches. The CDR3 covers 14 residues. Germline V gene sequence: CDR1 MNHNS, CDR2 SASEGT. CDR3 in DNA: TGTGCCAGCAGTGCGGGACAGGGGAATGAAAAACTGTTTTTT. Amino acid sequence: CASSAGQGNEKLFF.

This clonotype was seen repeatedly, ten times or more. The rearrangement joins TRBV27 to TRBJ2-7; D perhaps matches TRBD1 (8 bases). CDR3 length equals 14 residues. Trimming stripped 1 base from V and 5 bases from J, with 12 bases between. Germline-derived CDR1 and CDR2 are MNHEY and SMNVEV (reference sequence). CDR3: CASSLYRGGDEQYF. The CDR3 region has the DNA TGTGCCAGCAGTTTATACAGGGGGGGTGACGAGCAGTACTTC.

This clonotype was seen a handful of times. A much larger clone is a single base away; this may be a read error. The chain is built from TRBV12-3 or TRBV12-4 and TRBJ1-2; TRBD1 matches at 9 bases. Unmatched junction bases numbered 6, after V lost 5 bases and J lost 5 bases. The CDR3 consists of 14 residues. DNA of the CDR3: TGTGCCAGCAGTCCCGGGACAGGGAAGTATGGCTACACCTTC. The encoded protein is CASSPGTGKYGYTF.

This clonotype came up once. The chain is built from TRBV29-1 and TRBJ2-6; D ambiguous. The germline CDR1 and CDR2 sequences are SQVTM and ANQGSEA. The length of the CDR3 is 13 residues. Trimming cost V 5 bases and J 0 bases, with 5 bases left between them. Here the CDR3 DNA reads TGCAGCGTTTCGTACTCTGGGGCCAACGTCCTGACTTTC. It yields the protein CSVSYSGANVLTF.

This clonotype was seen only a few times. This chain joins TRBV2 and TRBJ2-1; 10 bases are a match to TRBD2. The junction had 14 bases not matched to a gene; V was cut back by 5 bases and J by 10 bases. CDR1 SNHLY and CDR2 FYNNEI come from the germline V gene. CDR3 size: 16 residues. The CDR3 loop reads CASSPNPGTSVQEQFF. The CDR3 region has the DNA TGTGCCAGCAGTCCAAACCCCGGGACTAGCGTACAGGAGCAGTTCTTC.

This clonotype has a handful of counts. V gene TRBV28 combines with J gene TRBJ1-5; 9 bases align to TRBD1. This CDR3 spans 13 amino acids. Germline-derived CDR1 and CDR2 are MDHEN and SYDVKM. After removal of 4 bases from V and 6 bases from J, the junction contained 1 base not matched to a gene. The chain's CDR3 is CASSWTGVQPQHF. The CDR3 DNA sequence: TGTGCCAGCAGTTGGACAGGGGTTCAGCCCCAGCATTTT.

The chain couples TRBV29-1 to TRBJ2-7; perhaps TRBD1 as D (6 bases). This CDR3 region has 15 residues. Per the germline V gene, CDR1 is SQVTM and CDR2 is ANQGSEA. V lost 2 bases to trimming and J lost 5 bases, with 19 bases between them. In DNA form, the CDR3 reads TGCAGCGTTGAATCAGGGGCCAGGGCGACGAACGAGCAGTACTTC. Protein product: CSVESGARATNEQYF.

This clonotype was seen many times. This rearrangement joins TRBV13 to TRBJ1-1; D is undetermined. This CDR3 has 14 amino acids. V was shortened by 5 bases and J by 1 base, with 11 bases between the two germline ends. The germline CDR1 and CDR2 sequences are PRHDT and FYEKMQ (reference sequence). The CDR3 coding sequence is TGTGCCAGCAGCGCTGGGCCTCCGAACACTGAAGCTTTCTTT. Protein sequence: CASSAGPPNTEAFF.

This clonotype was seen many times. CDR3 amino acids: CASTPYLRDLFLVSAKNIQYF. CDR3 nucleotides: TGTGCCAGCACCCCCTACCTCCGGGACCTCTTTTTGGTCTCGGCCAAAAACATTCAGTACTTC. J is TRBJ2-4 and V is TRBV28, with D tentatively TRBD1 or TRBD2 (5 bases each). Trimming took off 7 bases at V and 1 base at J, with 32 bases between the two ends. Germline values: CDR1 MDHEN, CDR2 SYDVKM. The CDR3 length is 21 residues.

This clonotype was seen many times. The V and J genes are TRBV10-3 and TRBJ2-2; D uncertain. The CDR3 length is 14 residues. V gave up 0 bases and J gave up 4 bases, with 6 bases separating them. Germline V gene data show CDR1 as ENHRY and CDR2 as SYGVKD. CDR3 residues: CAISESSTTGELFF. The DNA for the CDR3 is TGTGCCATCAGTGAGTCGTCAACCACCGGGGAGCTGTTTTTT.

This clonotype was picked up many times. The germline gene is not matched at one end of the junction; a read error may be the cause. The chain recombines TRBV12-3 or TRBV12-4 with TRBJ1-2; perhaps TRBD1 as D (6 bases). This CDR3 contains 13 residues. The CDR3 region is CASSLGGVYGYTF. CDR3 DNA: TGTGCCAGCAGCTTAGGGGGGGTTTATGGCTACACCTTC.

Concerning this clonotype itself: This may come from a read error, since a much larger clone is one base off. The V gene is TRBV4-1, the J gene TRBJ1-4; D gene ambiguous. From germline, CDR1 is MGHRA and CDR2 YSYEKL. CDR3 length: 14 residues. The CDR3 is CASSQDGAGGKPFF. CDR3 DNA: TGCGCCAGCAGCCAAGACGGTGCTGGAGGAAAACCGTTTTTT.

This clonotype has only a few counts. This chain uses TRBV11-2 with TRBJ2-3; 9 positions match TRBD1. This CDR3 spans 16 amino acids. J lost 2 bases, V lost 5 bases, and 8 bases had no gene match. Germline CDR1 SGHAT, CDR2 FQNNGV. DNA for the CDR3: TGTGCCAGCAGCATTGGACAGGGGCTGTTCACAGATACGCAGTATTTT. This encodes CASSIGQGLFTDTQYF.

The genes are TRBV2 and TRBJ2-3, with D maybe TRBD1 (5 bases). This CDR3 has 15 residues. The germline gives CDR1 SNHLY, CDR2 FYNNEI. Trimming stripped 5 bases from V and 6 bases from J, with 18 bases between. The CDR3 DNA is TGTGCCAGCAGTCAGGGATCCTCCGGTACGGATACGCAGTATTTT. It translates to CASSQGSSGTDTQYF.

There are many counts of this clonotype. This rearrangement joins TRBV19 to TRBJ2-7; possible D gene TRBD1, 6 bases. Trimming left V 5 bases short and J 1 base short, with 15 bases between. The CDR3 spans 15 residues. Germline CDR1 and CDR2: LNHDA and SQIVND (reference sequence). CDR3 region: CASSYGRTESYEQYF. In nucleotides, the CDR3 is TGTGCCAGTAGTTACGGAAGGACAGAGTCCTACGAGCAGTACTTC.

This clonotype was recorded a few times. The rearrangement uses TRBV10-3 and TRBJ2-6; 11 bases are a match to TRBD1. The V segment lost 8 bases and the J segment 0 bases; nucleotides outside the gene matches: 9. The CDR3 loop spans 18 amino acids. Germline CDR1 reads ENHRY; CDR2 reads SYGVKD. In nucleotides, the CDR3 is TGTGCCATCGGCGGGACAGGGGGTGACCACTCTGGGGCCAACGTCCTGACTTTC. It is translated as CAIGGTGGDHSGANVLTF.

This clonotype has just a few counts. This chain joins TRBV27 and TRBJ1-6; TRBD1 aligns across 7 bases. CDR1 and CDR2 from the germline V gene are MNHEY and SMNVEV (reference sequence). V shed 7 bases, J shed 0 bases, and the junction held 9 bases outside the gene matches. The CDR3 has 17 residues. CDR3 DNA: TGTGCCAGCATGCCCAGCAGGGGGATCTCCTATAATTCACCCCTCCACTTT. Its translation is CASMPSRGISYNSPLHF.

This clonotype was recorded many times. This rearrangement joins TRBV12-3 or TRBV12-4 to TRBJ2-7; D is uncertain. The CDR3 runs to 13 residues. With 1 base removed from V and 2 bases from J, the gap between germline ends came to 6 bases. CDR3 protein: CASSLDEAYEQYF. The CDR3 region has the DNA TGTGCCAGCAGTTTAGACGAAGCCTACGAGCAGTACTTC.

V is TRBV28 and J is TRBJ2-2, with D possibly being TRBD1 (5 bases). There are 16 residues in the CDR3. Germline V gene data show CDR1 as MDHEN and CDR2 as SYDVKM. V lost 6 bases, J lost 3 bases, and 17 bases lay in between. The CDR3 nucleotides read TGTGCCAGCAGCCCTTCCCATATAGGGGACACCGGGGAGCTGTTTTTT. Residues: CASSPSHIGDTGELFF.